Listed below are T cell receptor beta chains from one sample, sequenced in a study of blood T cell repertoires in COVID-19. TCRdb's table, derived via immunoSEQ multiplex PCR, lists solely in-frame clones and lacks some. The sample shows 95,000 to 150,000 clones, roughly three quarters of them seen only once. The sequencing sample was made of peripheral blood. Source of these receptors: a human donor in a cohort sampled during active COVID-19. Both conserved end residues are part of each CDR3. The D gene is left open where the match is weak. Size is stated for part of the rows, as once, few or many counts, or as a class when the clone is expanded.

many	TRBV29-1	TRBJ1-3	NA	CSVEGHSSGNTIYF	TGCAGCGTTGAGGGACACTCCTCTGGAAACACCATATATTTT
NA	TRBV28	TRBJ2-7	NA	CASSFTGTYEQYF	TGTGCCAGCAGTTTTACTGGTACCTACGAGCAGTACTTC
NA	TRBV6-6	TRBJ2-7	TRBD1	CASSHGQGAGEQYF	TGTGCCAGCAGTCACGGACAGGGGGCGGGCGAGCAGTACTTC
NA	TRBV10-2	TRBJ2-2	TRBD1	CATVSGQTNTGELFF	TGCGCCACGGTATCGGGACAGACGAACACCGGGGAGCTGTTTTTT
once	TRBV4-1	TRBJ1-5	NA	CASSQAFSGSRRNQPQHF	TGCGCCAGCAGCCAAGCCTTCTCGGGATCTAGGAGAAATCAGCCCCAGCATTTT
NA	TRBV12-3/TRBV12-4	TRBJ2-7	NA	CASSLYVGYEQYF	TGTGCCAGCAGTTTATATGTCGGCTACGAGCAGTACTTC
NA	TRBV7-9	TRBJ1-2	TRBD1	CASSSAGGSYYGYTF	TGTGCCAGCAGCTCCGCAGGGGGAAGCTACTATGGCTACACCTTC
few	TRBV28	TRBJ1-2	NA	CASSSPPAGRYGYTF	TGTGCCAGCAGTTCCCCTCCAGCAGGGCGCTATGGCTACACCTTC
NA	TRBV11-2	TRBJ2-5	TRBD2	CASSLGLLAGGSQETQYF	TGTGCCAGCAGCTTGGGGCTGCTAGCGGGGGGGAGCCAAGAGACCCAGTACTTC
NA	TRBV7-6	TRBJ2-7	TRBD2	CASSLASVAGDSYEQYF	TGTGCCAGCAGCTTAGCGAGCGTAGCGGGGGACTCCTACGAGCAGTACTTC
NA	TRBV5-1	TRBJ2-7	NA	CASSLVTGSYEQYF	TGCGCCAGCAGCTTGGTTACAGGGTCCTACGAGCAGTACTTC
NA	TRBV9	TRBJ2-5	TRBD2	CASSGTSGGGSETQYF	TGTGCCAGCAGCGGTACTAGCGGGGGTGGTTCAGAGACCCAGTACTTC
NA	TRBV19	TRBJ2-7	NA	CASSPNRGAGILYEQYF	TGTGCCAGTAGTCCGAATAGGGGAGCGGGCATCCTCTACGAGCAGTACTTC
NA	TRBV6-5	TRBJ1-1	TRBD1	CASSYSVTGVAFF	TGTGCCAGCAGTTACTCAGTGACAGGGGTAGCTTTCTTT
few	TRBV30	TRBJ2-7	NA	CAWSRVRSALYEQYF	TGTGCCTGGAGCCGGGTGAGGTCGGCCCTCTACGAGCAGTACTTC
NA	TRBV19	TRBJ2-7	TRBD1	CASSFSGTGFYEQYF	TGTGCCAGTAGTTTCTCCGGGACAGGGTTCTACGAGCAGTACTTC
NA	TRBV7-9	TRBJ2-5	NA	CASQRAPRETQYF	TGTGCCAGCCAGAGGGCGCCCCGGGAGACCCAGTACTTC
many	TRBV6-4	TRBJ1-5	TRBD1	CSPPLKGQGWNQPQHF	TGTTCACCGCCCTTAAAGGGACAGGGTTGGAATCAGCCCCAGCATTTT
NA	TRBV28	TRBJ2-7	NA	CASNGGAISYEQYF	TGTGCCAGCAACGGCGGGGCTATCTCCTACGAGCAGTACTTC
NA	TRBV5-4	TRBJ2-7	TRBD2	CASSLRGGSYEQYF	TGTGCCAGCAGCTTACGCGGGGGCTCCTACGAGCAGTACTTC
NA	TRBV27	TRBJ1-1	NA	CASSFSNGGEAFF	TGTGCCAGCAGTTTTTCAAACGGGGGTGAAGCTTTCTTT
NA	TRBV6-2/TRBV6-3	TRBJ2-7	NA	CASSYEQGPYEQYF	TGTGCCAGCAGTTACGAGCAGGGCCCCTACGAGCAGTACTTC
few	TRBV6-6	TRBJ2-7	NA	CASSFAGQPYEQYF	TGTGCCAGCAGTTTCGCGGGACAGCCCTACGAGCAGTACTTC
once	TRBV10-2	TRBJ1-1	TRBD1	CASSESGQGPEAFF	TGCGCCAGCAGTGAGTCGGGACAGGGTCCCGAAGCTTTCTTT
NA	TRBV10-1	TRBJ2-7	NA	CASSEPGSHEQYF	TGCGCCAGCAGTGAGCCAGGGTCCCACGAGCAGTACTTC
NA	TRBV6-5	TRBJ2-7	TRBD1	CASTPGGNREQYF	TGTGCCAGCACCCCAGGGGGTAATCGCGAGCAGTACTTC
NA	TRBV6-5	TRBJ1-2	NA	CASSQGQPYGYTF	TGTGCCAGCAGCCAGGGACAACCTTATGGCTACACCTTC
NA	TRBV5-4	TRBJ1-2	NA	CASSLLQGPDYGYTF	TGTGCCAGCAGCCTACTACAGGGACCCGACTATGGCTACACCTTC
NA	TRBV28	TRBJ1-3	TRBD1	CASSRTGALGTIYF	TGTGCCAGCAGTCGGACAGGGGCATTAGGAACCATATATTTT
NA	TRBV5-1	TRBJ2-1	NA	CASSPALSGPTNEQFF	TGCGCCAGCAGCCCGGCCCTCAGCGGACCGACTAATGAGCAGTTCTTC
NA	TRBV5-1	TRBJ1-2	TRBD1	CASSSDRDGYTF	TGCGCCAGCAGCTCGGACAGGGACGGCTACACCTTC
NA	TRBV15	TRBJ2-7	TRBD1	CATSRGPGQGYEQYF	TGTGCCACCAGCAGGGGTCCGGGACAGGGCTACGAGCAGTACTTC
few	TRBV4-1	TRBJ1-2	TRBD1	CASSQPTGQREPKRYGYTF	TGCGCCAGCAGCCAACCGACGGGACAGCGCGAGCCAAAACGATATGGCTACACCTTC
NA	TRBV5-4	TRBJ2-6	NA	CASSLGGWGRFSGANVLTF	TGTGCCAGCAGCTTGGGGGGATGGGGGCGCTTCTCTGGGGCCAACGTCCTGACTTTC
few	TRBV7-8	TRBJ2-7	TRBD1	CASSPNRGNEQYF	TGTGCCAGCAGCCCAAACAGGGGAAACGAGCAGTACTTC
NA	TRBV5-4	TRBJ2-5	TRBD2	CASSSTSGGRKETQYF	TGTGCCAGCAGCTCCACTAGCGGGGGGCGAAAAGAGACCCAGTACTTC
NA	TRBV27	TRBJ1-5	NA	CASGDTQPQHF	TGTGCCAGCGGTGACACTCAGCCCCAGCATTTT
NA	TRBV5-5	TRBJ1-3	NA	CASSLGPLSSGNTIYF	TGTGCCAGCAGCCTTGGGCCATTGAGCTCTGGAAACACCATATATTTT
few	TRBV9	TRBJ2-7	TRBD2	CASSARGPSGRGEQYF	TGTGCCAGCAGCGCCCGGGGGCCTAGCGGGAGAGGCGAGCAGTACTTC
NA	TRBV7-8	TRBJ2-7	TRBD1	CASSPTYGTASYEQYF	TGTGCCAGCAGCCCAACTTACGGGACAGCCTCCTACGAGCAGTACTTC
NA	TRBV5-1	TRBJ2-3	NA	CASSFSQGDTQYF	TGCGCCAGCAGCTTCAGTCAGGGAGATACGCAGTATTTT
NA	TRBV19	TRBJ2-7	NA	CASSPGGGSYEQYF	TGTGCCAGTAGTCCGGGGGGCGGGTCCTACGAGCAGTACTTC
once	TRBV29-1	TRBJ1-1	NA	CSVEGTPMNTEAFF	TGCAGCGTTGAAGGGACACCTATGAACACTGAAGCTTTCTTT
few	TRBV6-5	TRBJ2-7	NA	CASSYRRGYEQYF	TGTGCCAGCAGTTACAGGAGGGGCTACGAGCAGTACTTC
NA	TRBV6-6	TRBJ1-4	NA	CASSYLQSPEKLFF	TGTGCCAGCAGTTACTTACAGTCACCAGAAAAACTGTTTTTT
NA	TRBV28	TRBJ1-5	TRBD1	CASSSGQGIIKPQHF	TGTGCCAGCAGTTCGGGACAGGGGATAATCAAACCCCAGCATTTT
NA	TRBV6-5	TRBJ1-2	NA	CASTDQGLSHRGYTF	TGTGCCAGCACCGATCAGGGTTTAAGTCATAGGGGCTACACCTTC
NA	TRBV10-3	TRBJ2-7	NA	CAAGVIDSYEQYF	TGTGCCGCAGGGGTTATTGACTCCTACGAGCAGTACTTC
NA	TRBV25-1	TRBJ1-1	TRBD1	CASSIGGHTEAFF	TGTGCCAGCAGTATAGGGGGCCACACTGAAGCTTTCTTT
few	TRBV6-5	TRBJ1-2	NA	CASSYEGEGYGYTF	TGTGCCAGCAGTTACGAAGGGGAAGGCTATGGCTACACCTTC
NA	TRBV29-1	TRBJ2-5	NA	CSVVDNQETQYF	TGCAGCGTTGTGGACAACCAAGAGACCCAGTACTTC
NA	TRBV7-2	TRBJ1-1	NA	CASSPSVRAEVFNTEAFF	TGTGCCAGCAGCCCGTCCGTCCGGGCGGAGGTTTTTAACACTGAAGCTTTCTTT